This T cell receptor beta chain was captured by sequencing in a study of T cells in Graves' hyperthyroidism and ophthalmopathy. Looking at the study overall: Prior to any treatment, at the point of initial diagnosis, peripheral blood was collected. Regarding the study as a whole: Researchers found most expanded thyroid clonotypes above 0.001 in blood as well.

RNA transcripts gave rise to amplified TCR beta CDR3 regions. The HTBI set primed first-round TCR CDR3 RT-PCR. TCRdb analysed the multiplex PCR reads with MiXCR anew, one entry per CDR3 protein. The data show hundreds of thousands of distinct CDR3 sequences, about 15% seen once. This clonotype was seen many times. The antigen is undetermined. The hyperthyroidism patients had all been newly diagnosed, and their disease duration was under 2 months. Their ages ranged from 18 to 65 years. Uncontrolled infections, other autoimmune diseases, pregnancy or lactation led to exclusion of patients. J lost 5 bases, V lost 5 bases, and 7 bases had no gene match. The CDR3 runs to 14 residues.

This chain joins TRBV12-3 or TRBV12-4 and TRBJ2-3, with 7 bases matching TRBD2. The TCR sequence derives from a woman under 30 with Graves' hyperthyroidism. Sequenced material: blood. The CDR3 here is CASSGGGRGDTQYF. DNA for the CDR3: TGTGCCAGCAGTGGGGGGGGACGTGGAGATACGCAGTATTTT.